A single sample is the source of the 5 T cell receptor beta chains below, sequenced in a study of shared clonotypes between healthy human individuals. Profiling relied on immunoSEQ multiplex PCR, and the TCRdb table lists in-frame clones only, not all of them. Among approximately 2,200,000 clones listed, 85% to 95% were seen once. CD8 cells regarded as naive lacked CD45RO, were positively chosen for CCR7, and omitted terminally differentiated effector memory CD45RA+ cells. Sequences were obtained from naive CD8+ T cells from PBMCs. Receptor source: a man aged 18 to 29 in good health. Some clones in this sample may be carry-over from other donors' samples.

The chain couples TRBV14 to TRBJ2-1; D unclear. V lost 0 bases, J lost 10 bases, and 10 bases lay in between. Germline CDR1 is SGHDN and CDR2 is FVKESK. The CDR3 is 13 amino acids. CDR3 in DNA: TGTGCCAGCAGCCAAGATACCCTTGCCGAGCAGTTCTTC. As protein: CASSQDTLAEQFF.

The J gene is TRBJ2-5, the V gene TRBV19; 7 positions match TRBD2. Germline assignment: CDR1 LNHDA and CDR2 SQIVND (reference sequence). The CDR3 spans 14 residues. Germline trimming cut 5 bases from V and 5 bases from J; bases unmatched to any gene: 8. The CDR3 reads CASSGGRLAETQYF. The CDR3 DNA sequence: TGTGCCAGTAGTGGCGGGAGATTAGCTGAGACCCAGTACTTC.

The CDR3 loop is CASSHGGRHEQYF. In DNA, the CDR3 is TGTGCCAGCAGTCACGGGGGGCGGCACGAGCAGTACTTC. This chain uses TRBV28 with TRBJ2-7; weak D call: TRBD2 (7 bases). Looked up from germline, CDR1 is MDHEN and CDR2 is SYDVKM. The CDR3 is made up of 13 amino acids. V lost 5 bases, J lost 5 bases, and 13 bases lay in between.

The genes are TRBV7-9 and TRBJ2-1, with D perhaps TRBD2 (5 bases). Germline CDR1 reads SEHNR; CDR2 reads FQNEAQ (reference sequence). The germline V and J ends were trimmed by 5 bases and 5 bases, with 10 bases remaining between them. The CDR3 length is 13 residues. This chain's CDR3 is CASSQARDNEQFF. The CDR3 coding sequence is TGTGCCAGCAGCCAAGCGAGGGACAATGAGCAGTTCTTC.

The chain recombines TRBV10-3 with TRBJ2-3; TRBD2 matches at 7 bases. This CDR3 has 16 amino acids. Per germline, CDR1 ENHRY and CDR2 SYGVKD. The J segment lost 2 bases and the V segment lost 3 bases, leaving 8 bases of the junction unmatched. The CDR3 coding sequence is TGTGCCATCAGTGAACCACTAGCGCGAGACACAGATACGCAGTATTTT. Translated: CAISEPLARDTDTQYF.